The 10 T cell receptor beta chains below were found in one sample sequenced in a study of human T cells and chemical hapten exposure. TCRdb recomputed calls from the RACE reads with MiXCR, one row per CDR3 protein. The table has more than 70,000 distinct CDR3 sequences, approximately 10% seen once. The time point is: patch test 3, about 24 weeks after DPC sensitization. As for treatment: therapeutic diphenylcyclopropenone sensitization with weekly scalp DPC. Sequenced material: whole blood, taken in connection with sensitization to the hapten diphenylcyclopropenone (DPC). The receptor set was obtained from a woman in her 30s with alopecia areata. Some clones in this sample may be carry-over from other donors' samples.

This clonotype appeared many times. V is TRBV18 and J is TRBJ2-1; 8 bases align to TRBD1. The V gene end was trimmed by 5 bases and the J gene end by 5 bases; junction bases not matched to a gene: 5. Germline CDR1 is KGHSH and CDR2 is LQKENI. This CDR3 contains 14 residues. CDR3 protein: CASSSSTGDNEQFF. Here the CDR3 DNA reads TGTGCCAGCTCATCGTCGACAGGGGACAATGAGCAGTTCTTC. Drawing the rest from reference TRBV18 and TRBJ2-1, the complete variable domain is NAGVMQNPRHLVRRRGQEARLRCSPMKGHSHVYWYRQLPEEGLKFMVYLQKENIIDESGMPKERFSAEFPKEGPSILRIQQVVRGDSAAYFCASSSSTGDNEQFFGPGTRLTVL.

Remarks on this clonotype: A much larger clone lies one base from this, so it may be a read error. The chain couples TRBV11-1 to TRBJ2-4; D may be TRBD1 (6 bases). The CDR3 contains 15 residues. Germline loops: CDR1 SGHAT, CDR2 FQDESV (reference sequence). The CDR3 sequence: CVSSLHQGLGNIQYF. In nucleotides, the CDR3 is TGTGTCAGCAGCTTACATCAGGGGCTGGGGAACATTCAGTACTTC.

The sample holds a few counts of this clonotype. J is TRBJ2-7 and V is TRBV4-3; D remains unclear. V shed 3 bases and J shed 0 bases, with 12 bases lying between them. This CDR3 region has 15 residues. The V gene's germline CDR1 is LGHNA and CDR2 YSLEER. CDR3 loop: CASSQMTSSSYEQYF. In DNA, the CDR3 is TGCGCCAGCAGCCAGATGACATCGAGCTCCTACGAGCAGTACTTC.

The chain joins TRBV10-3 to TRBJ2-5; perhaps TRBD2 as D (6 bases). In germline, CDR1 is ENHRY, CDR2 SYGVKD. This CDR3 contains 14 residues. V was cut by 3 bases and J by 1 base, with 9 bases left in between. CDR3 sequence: CAISDSGVQETQYF. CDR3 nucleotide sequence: TGTGCCATCAGTGATTCGGGGGTCCAAGAGACCCAGTACTTC.

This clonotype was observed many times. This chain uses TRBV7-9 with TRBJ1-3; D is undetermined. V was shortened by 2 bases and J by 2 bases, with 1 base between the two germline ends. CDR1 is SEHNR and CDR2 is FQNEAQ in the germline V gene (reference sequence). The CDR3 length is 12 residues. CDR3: CASSLPGNTIYF. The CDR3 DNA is TGTGCCAGCAGCTTACCTGGAAACACCATATATTTT.

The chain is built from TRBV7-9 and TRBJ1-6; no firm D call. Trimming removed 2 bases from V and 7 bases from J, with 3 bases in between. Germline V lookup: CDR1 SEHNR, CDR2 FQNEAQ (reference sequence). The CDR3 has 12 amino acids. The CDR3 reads CASSLQNSPLHF. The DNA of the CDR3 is TGTGCCAGCAGCTTACAGAATTCACCCCTCCACTTT.

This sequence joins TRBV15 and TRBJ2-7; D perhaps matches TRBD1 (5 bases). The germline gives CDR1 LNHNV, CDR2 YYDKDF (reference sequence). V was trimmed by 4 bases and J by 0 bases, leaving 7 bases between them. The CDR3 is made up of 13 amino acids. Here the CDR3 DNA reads TGTGCCACCAGCACAGACAGCTCCTACGAGCAGTACTTC. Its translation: CATSTDSSYEQYF.

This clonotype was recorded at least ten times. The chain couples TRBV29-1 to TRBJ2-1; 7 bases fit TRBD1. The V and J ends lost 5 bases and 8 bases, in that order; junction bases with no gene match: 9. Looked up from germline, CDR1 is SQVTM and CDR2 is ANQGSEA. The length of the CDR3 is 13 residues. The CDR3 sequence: CSVCRQGSDEQFF. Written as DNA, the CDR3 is TGCAGCGTTTGTCGACAGGGCAGCGATGAGCAGTTCTTC.

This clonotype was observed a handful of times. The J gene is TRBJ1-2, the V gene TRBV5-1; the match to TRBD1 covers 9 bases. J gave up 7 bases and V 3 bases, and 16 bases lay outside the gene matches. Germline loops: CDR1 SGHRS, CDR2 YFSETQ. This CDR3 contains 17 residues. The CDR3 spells CASSSGGITGGQVGYTF. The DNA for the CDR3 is TGCGCCAGCAGCTCCGGAGGAATAACAGGGGGCCAAGTTGGCTACACCTTC. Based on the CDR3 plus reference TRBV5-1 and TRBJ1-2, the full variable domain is KAGVTQTPRYLIKTRGQQVTLSCSPISGHRSVSWYQQTPGQGLQFLFEYFSETQRNKGNFPGRFSGRQFSNSRSEMNVSTLELGDSALYLCASSSGGITGGQVGYTFGSGTRLTVV.

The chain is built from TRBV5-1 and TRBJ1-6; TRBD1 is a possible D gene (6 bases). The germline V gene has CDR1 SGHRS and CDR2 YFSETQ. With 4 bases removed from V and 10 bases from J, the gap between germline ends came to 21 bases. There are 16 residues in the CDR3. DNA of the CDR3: TGCGCCAGCAGCGCGGGACCGGGGGCGAACATCTCACCCCTCCACTTT. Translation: CASSAGPGANISPLHF. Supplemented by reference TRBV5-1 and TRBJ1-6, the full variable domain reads KAGVTQTPRYLIKTRGQQVTLSCSPISGHRSVSWYQQTPGQGLQFLFEYFSETQRNKGNFPGRFSGRQFSNSRSEMNVSTLELGDSALYLCASSAGPGANISPLHFGNGTRLTVT.